This T cell receptor (beta chain) was documented in a study of siplizumab effects on memory and regulatory T cells. Findings of the study overall: Treatment with siplizumab left mappable alloreactive CD4+ clones averaging approximately 62% Treg-derived, compared with 25% to 30% in controls. Fewer alloreactive sequences mapped to unstimulated CD4+ memory cells under siplizumab.

Only in-frame clones appear in the TCRdb table, and some are missing; sequencing was by immunoSEQ multiplex PCR. The sample records 90,000 to 140,000 clones, just over 90% being singletons. In regard to this clone: Antigen specificity is unknown.

CDR3 length: 16 residues. J lost 4 bases, V lost 0 bases, and 7 bases had no gene match. Germline CDR1 is SGHNT and CDR2 is YYREEE (reference sequence). The sequence derives from a human donor in good health. This chain connects TRBV5-4 to TRBJ2-1; 7 bases are a match to TRBD2. The sequenced material came from CD4+ T cells sorted from blood. CDR3 nucleotide sequence: TGTGCCAGCAGCTTGGATCCCGCGGGGGAGTACAATGAGCAGTTCTTC. Encoded protein: CASSLDPAGEYNEQFF.